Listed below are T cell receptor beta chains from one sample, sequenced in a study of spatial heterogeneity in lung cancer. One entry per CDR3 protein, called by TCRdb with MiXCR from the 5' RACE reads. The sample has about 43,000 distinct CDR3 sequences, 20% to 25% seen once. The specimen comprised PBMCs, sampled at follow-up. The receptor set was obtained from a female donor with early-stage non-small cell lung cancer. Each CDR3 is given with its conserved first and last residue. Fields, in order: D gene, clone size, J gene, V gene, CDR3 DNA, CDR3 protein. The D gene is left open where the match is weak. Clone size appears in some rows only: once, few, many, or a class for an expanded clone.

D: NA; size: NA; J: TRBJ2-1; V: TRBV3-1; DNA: TGTGCCAGCAGCTCCCATTACAATGAGCAGTTCTTC; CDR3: CASSSHYNEQFF
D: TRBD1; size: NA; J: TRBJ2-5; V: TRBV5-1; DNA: TGCGCCAGCAGCCGCTCCGGGACAGAAGAGACCCAGTACTTC; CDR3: CASSRSGTEETQYF
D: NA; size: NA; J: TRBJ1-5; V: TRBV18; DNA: TGTGCCAGCTCACGCTCCCCGACCGAGGGTCAGCCCCAGCATTTT; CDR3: CASSRSPTEGQPQHF
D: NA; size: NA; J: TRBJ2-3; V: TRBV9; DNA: TGTGCCAGCAGCGGCTTGGGACCCCGCACAGATACGCAGTATTTT; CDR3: CASSGLGPRTDTQYF
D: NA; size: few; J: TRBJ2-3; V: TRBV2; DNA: TGTGCCAGCAGGGCGGGGAGAACAGATACGCAGTATTTT; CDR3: CASRAGRTDTQYF
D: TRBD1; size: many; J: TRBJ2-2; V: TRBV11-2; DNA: TGTGCCAGCAGCTTAGTAGGGGGCGGCACCGGGGAGCTGTTTTTT; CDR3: CASSLVGGGTGELFF
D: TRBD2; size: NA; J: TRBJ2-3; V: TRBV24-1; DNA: TGTGCCACCAGTGACCGAGGACTAGCGGGAGGAGATACGCAGTATTTT; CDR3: CATSDRGLAGGDTQYF
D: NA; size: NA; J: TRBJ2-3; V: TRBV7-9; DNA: TGTGCCAGCAGTGTGTCGACAGATACGCAGTATTTT; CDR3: CASSVSTDTQYF
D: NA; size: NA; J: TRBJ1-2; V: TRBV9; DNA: TGTGCCAGCAGCGTAGGAATAGCGGGACCCGGAGGTGGCTACACCTTC; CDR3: CASSVGIAGPGGGYTF
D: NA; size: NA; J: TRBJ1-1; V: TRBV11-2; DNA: TGTGCCAGCAGCCTAAGAATTGAAGCTTTCTTT; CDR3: CASSLRIEAFF
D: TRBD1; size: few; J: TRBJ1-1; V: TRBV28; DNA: TGTGCCAGCACTCTGGACAGGGAGAGCCCTGAAGCTTTCTTT; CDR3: CASTLDRESPEAFF
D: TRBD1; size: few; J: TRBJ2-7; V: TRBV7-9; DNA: TGTGCCAGCAGCCTTTCGACAGGGTTCCTTTCCTACGAGCAGTACTTC; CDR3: CASSLSTGFLSYEQYF
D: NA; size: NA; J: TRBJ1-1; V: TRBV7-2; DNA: TGTGCCAGCAATGGTAGAGAATCGAGCCCTGAAGCTTTCTTT; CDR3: CASNGRESSPEAFF
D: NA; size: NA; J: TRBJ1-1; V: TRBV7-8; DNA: TGTGCCAGCAGCTTCACGGAGAACACTGAAGCTTTCTTT; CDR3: CASSFTENTEAFF
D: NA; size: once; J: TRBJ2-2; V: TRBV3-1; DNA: TGTGCCAGCAGCCAGAGAACTTCCTGGAGGAGGCTTAACACCGGGGAGCTGTTTTTT; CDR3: CASSQRTSWRRLNTGELFF
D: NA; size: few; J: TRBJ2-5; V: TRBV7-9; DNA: TGTGCCAGCAGCTCGACAGCTGAAGAAGAGACCCAGTACTTC; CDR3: CASSSTAEEETQYF
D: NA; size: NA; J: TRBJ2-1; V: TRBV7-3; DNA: TGTGCCAGCGGAGAGACCTACAATGAGCAGTTCTTC; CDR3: CASGETYNEQFF
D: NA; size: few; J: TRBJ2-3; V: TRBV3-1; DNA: TGTGCCAGCAGCCCCATGTCCGATACGCAGTATTTT; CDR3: CASSPMSDTQYF
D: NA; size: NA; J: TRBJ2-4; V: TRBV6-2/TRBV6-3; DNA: TGTGCCAGCAGGTCGTCTAGGGTCAAAAACATTCAGTACTTC; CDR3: CASRSSRVKNIQYF
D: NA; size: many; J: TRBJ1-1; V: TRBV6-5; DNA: TGTGCCAGCAGTCCCCCCGGGGTCGCCACTGAAGCTTTCTTT; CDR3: CASSPPGVATEAFF
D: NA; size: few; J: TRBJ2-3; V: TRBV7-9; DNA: TGTGCCAGCAGCTTGATCCTTAGCACAGATACGCAGTATTTT; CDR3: CASSLILSTDTQYF
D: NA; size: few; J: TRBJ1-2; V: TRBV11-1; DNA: TGTGCCAGCAGCTCCCGAGGGAACTATGGCTACACCTTC; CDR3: CASSSRGNYGYTF
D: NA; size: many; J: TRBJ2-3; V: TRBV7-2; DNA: TGTGCCAGCAGCTTATGGGCAGATACGCAGTATTTT; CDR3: CASSLWADTQYF
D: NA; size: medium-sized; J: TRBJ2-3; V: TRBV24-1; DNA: TGTGCCACCAGTGACGCCGGCGGTCCGTACGATACGCAGTATTTT; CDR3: CATSDAGGPYDTQYF
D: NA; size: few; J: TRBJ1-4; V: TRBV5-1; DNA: TGCGCCAGCAGCTTGGCGGGCGATATCGGTGAAAAACTGTTTTTT; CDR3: CASSLAGDIGEKLFF
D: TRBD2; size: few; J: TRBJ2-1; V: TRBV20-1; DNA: TGCAGTGCTAGAGGGGGGAGGGCCGGGAATGAGCAGTTCTTC; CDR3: CSARGGRAGNEQFF
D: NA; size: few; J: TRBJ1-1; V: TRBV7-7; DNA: TGTGCTAGCAGCCCCCGCGGGTTCATGAACACTGAAGCTTTCTTT; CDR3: CASSPRGFMNTEAFF
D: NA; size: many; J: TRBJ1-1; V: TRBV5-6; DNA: TGTGCCAGCAGCTTCGACCTCATGAACACTGAAGCTTTCTTT; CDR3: CASSFDLMNTEAFF
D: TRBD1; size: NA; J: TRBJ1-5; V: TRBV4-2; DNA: TGTGCCAGCAGCCAAGGGCCACAGGGGGCCAACAATCAGCCCCAGCATTTT; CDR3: CASSQGPQGANNQPQHF
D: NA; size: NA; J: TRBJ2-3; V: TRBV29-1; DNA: TGCAGCTTCACCCGCCTCAGTGGTCGGGATACGCAGTATTTT; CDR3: CSFTRLSGRDTQYF
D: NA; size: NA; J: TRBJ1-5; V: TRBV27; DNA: TGTGCCAGCAGTTTTGACGGAGTGAATCAGCCCCAGCATTTT; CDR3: CASSFDGVNQPQHF
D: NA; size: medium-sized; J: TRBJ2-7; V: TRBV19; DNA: TGTGCCAGTAGCGCAAGGGCCGGATACGAGCAGTACTTC; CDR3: CASSARAGYEQYF
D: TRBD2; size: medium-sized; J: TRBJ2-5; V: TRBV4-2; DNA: TGTGCCAGCAGCCTAGGGACTACCCAAGAGACCCAGTACTTC; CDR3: CASSLGTTQETQYF
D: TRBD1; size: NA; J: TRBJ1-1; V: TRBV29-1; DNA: TGCAGCGTTATAAAATTAGGACAGGGGAACACTGAAGCTTTCTTT; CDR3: CSVIKLGQGNTEAFF
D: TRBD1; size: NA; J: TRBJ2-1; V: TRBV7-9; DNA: TGTGCCAGCAGCTTCCGGGACAGGGGGATCAATGAGCAGTTCTTC; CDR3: CASSFRDRGINEQFF
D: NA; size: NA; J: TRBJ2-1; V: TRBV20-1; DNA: TGCAGTGCTAGAGGGAGGGGGATGCCGATAAATGAGCAGTTCTTC; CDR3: CSARGRGMPINEQFF